This TCR beta chain came from a study of OX40 agonist ivuxolimab in advanced cancers. Overall study results and limits: Averaging showed that CD8+ T cells had more expanded clones than CD4+ did. Low normalized T-cell clonal expansion was additionally recorded for some nonresponders. Partial responders treated at 0.1-3.0 mg/kg exhibited clonal expansion among the lowest measured.

Germline CDR1 reads LNHDA; CDR2 reads SQIVND (reference sequence). This CDR3 has 13 residues. Trimming cost V 4 bases and J 5 bases, with 9 bases left between them. About this clone itself: No antigen is known for it.

The method was immunoSEQ multiplex PCR; TCRdb's version includes in-frame clones alone and lacks a portion of them. The sample includes tens of thousands of clones, roughly 90% of them seen just once. Sample: CD4+ or CD8+ T cells sorted from blood, taken in a trial of the OX40 agonist ivuxolimab. The clonotype was recovered from an adult with an advanced solid tumor such as melanoma, head and neck, liver or kidney cancer. The chain is built from TRBV19 and TRBJ1-5, with D tentatively TRBD1 (6 bases). CDR3 amino acids: CASSTTGDQPQHF. The CDR3 DNA is TGTGCCAGTAGTACGACAGGAGATCAGCCCCAGCATTTT.